This T cell receptor (beta chain) was recorded in a study of cytomegalovirus exposure and HLA in healthy donors. General study results and limits: Indistinguishable V segments such as TRBV6-2 and TRBV6-3 were excluded.

Vbeta (60) and Jbeta (13) primers were used in the PCR. Only in-frame clones appear in the TCRdb table, and some are missing; sequencing was by immunoSEQ multiplex PCR. Altogether 140,000 or so clones are present, around 75% being singletons, with the ten largest covering 2.5% to 3%. CDR1 and CDR2 (germline): SEHNR, FQNEAQ (reference sequence). The CDR3 is 14 residues long. As regards this clone: What it binds is not known.

The V call is TRBV7-9, the J call TRBJ2-5, with a possible D match to TRBD1 (6 bases). The J call may be incorrect, as the DNA end agrees better with TRBJ2-7. The clonotype originates from a woman aged 25 to 45 in good health and CMV-seronegative. The material sequenced was PBMCs. CDR3 amino acids: CASSFRQGYHEQYF. For the CDR3, the DNA is TGTGCCAGCAGCTTCCGCCAGGGGTACCACGAGCAGTACTTC.